The T cell receptor beta chain under discussion was sequenced for a study of response to subunit inactivated influenza vaccine. Via MiXCR, TCRdb re-called the RT-PCR reads, giving one row per CDR3 protein. The profile covers 400,000 to 650,000 distinct CDR3 sequences, with under 8.5% appearing a single time and around 14% taken by the ten largest. Study results and limitations: Every seasonal influenza vaccination brings in few new T cells, the authors suggested.

About this clonotype itself: What it recognizes is unknown.

Trimming removed 4 bases at V and 0 bases at J, with 9 bases between. CDR3 length equals 15 residues. The chain employs TRBV12-3 or TRBV12-4 and TRBJ1-4; no clear D gene. This material consisted of PBMCs from blood, taken around 25 months after vaccination. The sequence came from a man aged 45-69 years who received an inactivated influenza vaccine. CDR3: CASSSRVSTNEKLFF. The CDR3 region has the DNA TGTGCCAGCAGTTCCCGCGTTTCAACTAATGAAAAACTGTTTTTT.